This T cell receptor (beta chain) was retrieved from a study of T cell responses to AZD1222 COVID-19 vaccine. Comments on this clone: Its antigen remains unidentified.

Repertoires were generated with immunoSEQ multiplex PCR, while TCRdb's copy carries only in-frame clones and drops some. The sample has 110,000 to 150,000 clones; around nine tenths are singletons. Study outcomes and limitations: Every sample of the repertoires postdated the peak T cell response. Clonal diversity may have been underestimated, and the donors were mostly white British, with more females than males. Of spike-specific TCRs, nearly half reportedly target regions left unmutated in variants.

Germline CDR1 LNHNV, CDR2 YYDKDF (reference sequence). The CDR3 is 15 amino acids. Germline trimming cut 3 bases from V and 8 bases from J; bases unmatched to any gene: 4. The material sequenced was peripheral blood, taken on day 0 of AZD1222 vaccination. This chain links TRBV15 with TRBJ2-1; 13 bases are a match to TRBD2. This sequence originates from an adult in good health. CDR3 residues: CATSRLTSGRHEQFF. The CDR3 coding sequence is TGTGCCACCAGCAGGTTGACTAGCGGGAGGCATGAGCAGTTCTTC.